This T cell receptor beta chain derives from a study of cytomegalovirus exposure and HLA in healthy donors (dated by TCRdb to 2015 to 2018). In terms of the full investigation: In an earlier analysis of 587 of the donors, 250 to 350 Gb of sequence data and 120 million or so unique TCR beta sequences from roughly 180 million T cells were reported. Using immunosequencing, the study profiled T cell repertoires from fewer than 700 subjects and related those repertoires to cytomegalovirus serostatus. Because of strong linkage in the cohort, roughly five DR-DQ haplotypes were treated as single units for association and clustering. A later genetic analysis took genome-wide SNP genotypes for about three fifths of the 666 donors and used that subset as a discovery cohort. Around 330 gigabases of sequencing data and approximately 91 million unique TCR sequences made up an early release that covered nearly 650 HLA-typed donors. In an earlier analysis of 587 of the donors, high-throughput TCR beta sequencing was used to judge whether each TCR beta V gene segment behaved as functional or pseudogenic. High-throughput TCR immunosequencing, statistical association of individual TCRs with disease status, and machine learning were combined to predict cytomegalovirus infection status. A separate validation cohort of about 110 different subjects was used in addition to the 666-subject first cohort. The genetic ancestry cluster associated with self-reported Caucasian donors included 70% to 85% of the 398 genotyped donors. To study patterns of TCR occurrence, a later analysis re-analyzed previously published TCR beta repertoires from more than 550 donors and added high-resolution HLA genotyping. The aim of the study was to test whether cataloging public T cell receptors could identify signatures of past pathogen exposure. All discovery cohort repertoires had been generated using a single sequencing platform. Alongside the repertoire data, information on donor age, sex, ethnicity and CMV serostatus was compiled. Rather than drawing on any new phenotypic data, the later analysis identified candidate immune exposures from TCR beta sequences and the way those sequences occurred across donors. Among over 350 genotyped donors of the cohort, an average of around 240,000 unique TCR beta nucleotide sequences were sequenced per donor, roughly 20% of them non-productive. Class I and class II HLA loci were covered by the typing at four-digit resolution. Typing coverage differed by locus: A, B, C, DRB1 and DQB1 were typed in roughly 620-630 donors, DQA1 in about 500, DPA1 in some 610, and DPB1 in 400 to 480.

Of note for this clone: This receptor's antigen is unknown. Base-call qualities are not available, and no considerably larger clone is one nucleotide away.

In total, about 650 healthy bone marrow donors made up the cohort. At the time of sampling, all cohort members were nominally healthy, though unrecorded immune exposures were likely present. The donor tested CMV seropositive and was one of the 289 seropositive cohort members. A peripheral blood sample was collected from each donor, and TCR beta sequencing was performed on peripheral blood mononuclear cells. The Qiagen DNeasy Blood Extraction Kit was used to extract genomic DNA from the blood cell samples. Findings and caveats that apply to the study as a whole: A later genetic analysis associated a missense DCLRE1C variant with V-gene and J-gene trimming of TCR beta chains, and an independent cohort replicated the association. Most TCR sequences were seen in very few donors, while some public TCRs were found in many individuals. Cytomegalovirus status was reported to be diagnosed by the classifier with high specificity and sensitivity in both the original and validation cohorts. In this cohort, only TCR beta chains were sequenced, and detectable features were limited by the absence of alpha or paired-chain data. A further reported finding was that TCR beta sequences accurately predicted the HLA-A and HLA-B alleles for most subjects in the first cohort. A cluster of highly shared sequence variants was judged likely to be a technical artifact of the sequencing pipeline. According to the authors, the approach could potentially be generalized to other disease states and immunological phenotypes. Some IMGT-functional V segments, including TRBV6-2 and TRBV6-3, could not be distinguished by the 87-base-pair reads and were therefore excluded. According to a later analysis, most CMV-associated TCR beta chains appeared to be HLA-restricted, and the HLA associations seemed to be driven largely by CMV exposure. An earlier analysis of around 600 of the donors showed that most TCR beta V segments appeared in productive rearrangements either about 87% or about 30% of the time, which broadly matched IMGT annotations. Over 15 rarely observed V segments, including chromosome 9 orphons, were excluded from the earlier analysis of about 600 of the donors because counts were too low. In a later analysis, the rate of TCR association differed among HLA loci, with DRB1 alleles having the most associated TCRs and HLA-C alleles having the fewest. Presence/absence analyses assumed roughly uniform sequencing depth across donors, an assumption that may not hold. In a later analysis, about 16,000 TCR beta sequences were associated with specific HLA alleles at a false discovery rate of 0.05. The only immune exposure information available for the cohort was CMV serostatus. When HLA alleles, especially DR and DQ, strongly co-occurred, TCR associations were difficult to assign to individual alleles. A later analysis found that HLA-associated TCR beta chains were more clonally expanded and had lower generation probabilities than equally common non-associated chains. Linkage disequilibrium might explain the correlated functional status among segregating V segments, but an unknown experimental factor could not be ruled out. A later genetic analysis reported fewer N-insertions in productive TCRs among donors in an Asian-associated ancestry cluster than the roughly 700-donor mean. Because HLA typing was missing for some donors at each locus, association tests included only the typed subset. In vitro tests confirmed that a few of the cytomegalovirus-associated TCR beta chains recognize cytomegalovirus antigens. The study gave a list of about 170 TCR beta chains associated with cytomegalovirus. According to a later analysis, parvovirus B19, influenza, CMV and Epstein-Barr virus appeared linked to several top co-occurrence clusters.

Library method: the immunoSEQ multiplex PCR assay. The multiplex PCR relied on a mix of 60 forward primers for TCR Vbeta segments and 13 reverse primers for TCR Jbeta segments. Amplification of the CDR3 region of rearranged TCR beta genes was performed with a multiplex PCR assay on genomic DNA. On the Illumina HiSeq System, the amplified TCR beta libraries were sequenced as 87-base-pair reads. Per the source publication's procedure: A later analysis counted approximately 76 million unique TCR beta chains across the 690 or so repertoires, and around 12 million of these chains were shared by at least two donors. Raw reads were error-corrected and collapsed into unique sequences with a nearest-neighbor algorithm that merged closely related sequences to remove PCR and sequencing errors. CDR3 sequences were aligned to IMGT reference sequences to assign V, D and J gene segments. For a sequence to be retained, a match of at least six nucleotides to both a V gene segment and a J gene segment was required. Rearrangements were called productive when the CDR3 lacked stop codons and stayed in frame with V and J; all others were non-productive. Following IMGT convention, CDR3 was defined as the stretch from the second conserved V-encoded cysteine to the conserved J-encoded phenylalanine. In an earlier analysis of more than 550 of the donors, sequences lacking an unambiguous match to a single V gene segment were excluded. In an earlier analysis of several hundred of the donors, V segments were called functional above 56.7% productive rearrangements and were called segregating when the between-donor standard deviation exceeded 5%. A statistical classification framework was developed to diagnose cytomegalovirus status using the catalog of TCR beta chain sequences. In a later analysis, TCR nucleotide sequences were compared against IMGT/GENE-DB human TR gene sequences so that V and J genes could be assigned. The TCRdist pipeline was used in a later analysis to assign CDR3 sequences and most-parsimonious VDJ recombination scenarios. In a later analysis, each TCR beta chain was defined by its CDR3 amino acid sequence together with its V-gene family, and reads without a unique V-gene family were excluded. In a later analysis, 450 to 600 highly shared, low-generation-probability nucleotide sequences were removed to address suspected cross-contamination and a sequencing artifact. For each public chain, a later analysis derived a clonal expansion index from normalized ranks of inferred template counts within each repertoire. In a later analysis, generation probabilities were computed with a VDJ recombination model fitted to out-of-frame rearrangements, and the resulting probabilities were checked against IGoR. In a later analysis, TCR-TCR, TCR-HLA and TCR-CMV co-occurrence was scored with hypergeometric tests, and a repertoire-size bias correction was applied to TCR pairs. To estimate false discovery rates, a later analysis permuted the HLA or CMV assignments 20 times. A later analysis grouped co-occurring TCRs with DBSCAN, adding TCRdist sequence similarity when clustering within HLA-allele-positive subsets. Co-occurrence clustering excluded repertoires with fewer than 30,000 or more than 120,000 public chains, plus five with anomalous nucleotide sharing. The immuneACCESS repertoire file appears here via TCRdb, limited to in-frame rearrangements. These files lack a portion of the clones; in checked studies, under half of the deficit traces to unresolved V genes, and the cause of the others is not known. The V and J calls and the clone size are those of that table, but D and trimming were determined from the DNA. The sample table lists over 90,000 clones, 65% to 85% of them with a count of one. The ten most abundant clones make up 15% to 20% of the sample.

V is pruned by 4 bases and J by 4 bases, leaving 9 bases of the junction without a gene match. Its CDR3 holds 15 amino acids, cysteine through phenylalanine. Just CDR3 DNA is preserved here, 45 bases in frame from base 1. Via the germline V gene, CDR1 is SGHRS and CDR2 YFSETQ. The sequence was obtained from a woman aged 55-69 years in good health and CMV-seropositive. What was sequenced was PBMCs. The V gene is TRBV5-1 and the J gene is TRBJ2-5; 8 central bases correspond to TRBD1. CDR3 protein: CASSPQGARGETQYF. The bases are TGCGCCAGCAGCCCGCAGGGGGCGCGAGGAGAGACCCAGTACTTC.